This entry lists 23 T cell receptor beta chains sequenced from one sample in a study of metastatic and nonmetastatic thyroid tumors. TCRdb re-called clones from the PCR reads using MiXCR. The sample shows some 9,100 clones, 10% to 11% of them seen only once. Treatment of any kind had been given to no patient before thyroid surgery. The specimen was tumor tissue. The receptor set was obtained from a female donor with papillary thyroid cancer or a benign thyroid nodule (not recorded which). Some clones in this sample may be carry-over from other donors' samples.

At least ten counts were recorded for this clone. The J gene is TRBJ1-1, the V gene TRBV5-1; 7 bases agree with TRBD1. The CDR3 is made up of 17 amino acids. V lost 1 base to trimming and J lost 2 bases; unmatched junction nucleotides: 11. CDR1 and CDR2 (germline): SGHRS, YFSETQ. This CDR3 is CASSLTTGAALNTEAFF. The CDR3 DNA is TGCGCCAGCAGCTTGACCACAGGGGCTGCACTCAACACTGAAGCTTTCTTT.

The sample holds a few counts of this clone. This sequence joins TRBV27 and TRBJ2-7, with D possibly TRBD2 on 6 matching bases. The V end was cut by 5 bases, the J end by 0 bases, with 17 bases between. The CDR3 extends over 16 amino acids. The germline V gene has CDR1 MNHEY and CDR2 SMNVEV (reference sequence). CDR3: CASSTQSASDSYEQYF. The CDR3 DNA follows: TGTGCCAGCAGTACCCAGTCGGCTAGCGACTCCTACGAGCAGTACTTC.

This clone appeared many times. The rearrangement uses TRBV30 and TRBJ1-6; 9 bases map to TRBD1. Germline CDR1 reads GTSNPN; CDR2 reads SVGIG (reference sequence). This CDR3 region has 14 residues. V was clipped by 0 bases and J by 7 bases; unmatched bases: 1. The CDR3 DNA reads TGTGCCTGGAGTGTCGGGACAGGGAATTCACCCCTCCACTTT. It yields the protein CAWSVGTGNSPLHF. Drawing the rest from reference TRBV30 and TRBJ1-6, the complete variable domain is SQTIHQWPATLVQPVGSPLSLECTVEGTSNPNLYWYRQAAGRGLQLLFYSVGIGQISSEVPQNLSASRPQDRQFILSSKKLLLSDSGFYLCAWSVGTGNSPLHFGNGTRLTVT.

Within the sample, this clone is medium-sized. The chain recombines TRBV24-1 with TRBJ2-5; D possibly corresponds to TRBD1 (6 bases). This CDR3 is built from 16 residues. The V and J ends lost 3 bases and 5 bases respectively, with 18 bases between them. Germline lookup yields CDR1 KGHDR and CDR2 SFDVKD. The CDR3 nucleotides read TGTGCCACCAGTGATAGTCGACAGGATCCAACGGAGACCCAGTACTTC. Translating it yields CATSDSRQDPTETQYF.

At least ten counts were recorded for this clone. The V gene is TRBV3-1, the J gene TRBJ2-3, with D uncertain. The CDR3 is 13 residues long. The V gene lost 3 bases and the J gene lost 5 bases, with 9 bases spanning the gap. The V gene's germline CDR1 is LGHDT and CDR2 YNNKEL (reference sequence). The CDR3 DNA reads TGTGCCAGCAGCCAGGGTCCCGGAGATACGCAGTATTTT. Its translation is CASSQGPGDTQYF.

There are many counts of this clone. A junction boundary mismatches the germline segment, possibly from a read error. The chain is built from TRBV7-2 and TRBJ2-3, with a tentative D call TRBD2 (5 bases). The CDR3 is 15 residues long. The germline V gene has CDR1 SGHTA and CDR2 FQGNSA. CDR3 in DNA: TGTGCCAACAGCCTTTCTAGCCCTGGGATAGATACGCAGTATTTT. Protein: CANSLSSPGIDTQYF.

By sample fraction, this clone is medium-sized (0.01 to 0.1%). The chain carries TRBV28 and TRBJ1-3, with a weak D call TRBD1 (5 bases). The CDR3 consists of 14 residues. Trimming pared 11 bases from V and 0 bases from J, leaving 14 bases between. Germline lookup yields CDR1 MDHEN and CDR2 SYDVKM. CDR3 DNA: TGTGCCTCTTGGACAACCTCCTCTGGAAACACCATATATTTT. This sequence encodes CASWTTSSGNTIYF.

This clone ranks as medium-sized (0.01 to 0.1%). The J gene is TRBJ1-4, the V gene TRBV28; D possibly corresponds to TRBD1 (6 bases). V was clipped by 6 bases and J by 5 bases, with 10 bases between them. CDR1 is MDHEN, CDR2 SYDVKM, per germline. The CDR3 spans 13 residues. CDR3 loop: CASRGARNEKLFF. The CDR3 coding sequence is TGTGCCAGCAGGGGGGCTCGGAATGAAAAACTGTTTTTT.

The chain is built from TRBV18 and TRBJ2-2; the match to TRBD1 covers 9 bases. V shed 2 bases and J 2 bases; nucleotides not matched to a gene: 6. CDR3 length equals 17 residues. Germline V gene lookup returns CDR1 KGHSH and CDR2 LQKENI. CDR3 nucleotide sequence: TGTGCCAGCTCACCAGGGACAGGGCTTCTTAACACCGGGGAGCTGTTTTTT. It translates to CASSPGTGLLNTGELFF.

By share of the sample, this clone is medium-sized. DNA for the CDR3: TGTGCCAGCATCTGGACAGGGGGCAACTATGGCTACACCTTC. It translates to CASIWTGGNYGYTF. The rearrangement uses TRBV2 and TRBJ1-2; 11 bases map to TRBD1. In germline, CDR1 is SNHLY, CDR2 FYNNEI. The CDR3 runs 14 residues. Unmatched junction bases numbered 3, after V lost 7 bases and J lost 2 bases.

Ten or more counts support this clone. The chain carries TRBV14 and TRBJ2-5; 7 nucleotides line up with TRBD2. The V gene's germline CDR1 is SGHDN and CDR2 FVKESK. After removal of 5 bases from V and 5 bases from J, the junction contained 8 bases not matched to a gene. CDR3 length: 14 amino acids. CDR3: CASSYGRLRETQYF. The CDR3 region has the DNA TGTGCCAGCAGCTACGGGAGGCTCCGGGAGACCCAGTACTTC.

This clone has a handful of counts. The V gene is TRBV2, the J gene TRBJ1-5, with 10 bases matching TRBD1. The CDR3 totals 15 residues. The V segment lost 7 bases and the J segment 1 base; nucleotides outside the gene matches: 4. Germline CDR1 reads SNHLY; CDR2 reads FYNNEI. CDR3 sequence (DNA): TGTGCCAGCACAGGGACAGGGGCGAGCAATCAGCCCCAGCATTTT. Its translation is CASTGTGASNQPQHF.

By share of the sample, this clone is medium-sized (0.01 to 0.1%). For the CDR3, the DNA is TGTGCCATCAGTAGTTTGAACACCGGGGAGCTGTTTTTT. This codes for CAISSLNTGELFF. The rearrangement joins TRBV19 to TRBJ2-2; D gene ambiguous. CDR1 is LNHDA and CDR2 is SQIVND in the germline V gene (reference sequence). V was pared by 10 bases and J by 1 base, with 10 bases between. The CDR3 totals 13 residues.

This clone was counted at least ten times. This sequence may be a read error, since a much larger clone differs from it by one base. J is TRBJ1-5 and V is TRBV2; D remains ambiguous. The CDR3 is 15 amino acids. The germline V gene encodes CDR1 SNHLY and CDR2 FYNNEI. The CDR3 nucleotides are TGTGCCAGCGGTGAGAGGGAGCCAGTCAATCAGCCCCAGCATTTT. Protein product: CASGEREPVNQPQHF.

In this sample, this clone turned up a few times. As DNA, the CDR3 is TGTGCCAGCAGCCGGGAAGGTCCAGGAATTCCCTTAGCCAAAAACATTCAGTACTTC. This codes for CASSREGPGIPLAKNIQYF. The V and J genes are TRBV5-6 and TRBJ2-4, with D possibly matching TRBD2 (5 bases). CDR1 and CDR2 from the germline V gene are SGHDT and YYEEEE. V was cut by 4 bases and J by 0 bases, with 23 bases left in between. The CDR3 sequence is 19 residues long. Full variable domain (missing parts from reference TRBV5-6 and TRBJ2-4): DAGVTQSPTHLIKTRGQQVTLRCSPKSGHDTVSWYQQALGQGPQFIFQYYEEEERQRGNFPDRFSGHQFPNYSSELNVNALLLGDSALYLCASSREGPGIPLAKNIQYFGAGTRLSVL.

As regards this clone: A read error may produce the germline difference seen at one junction end. The rearrangement uses TRBV7-2 and TRBJ1-2; perhaps TRBD1 as D (6 bases). The CDR3 length is 14 residues. The germline gives CDR1 SGHTA, CDR2 FQGNSA. The CDR3 reads CASRLEGGGYGYTF. The CDR3 DNA is TGTGCCAGCAGATTAGAGGGGGGCGGCTATGGCTACACCTTC.

This clone counts as medium-sized (0.01 to 0.1%). The gene calls are TRBV2 and TRBJ1-6; 7 nucleotides align to TRBD1. The CDR3 loop spans 15 amino acids. Germline-derived CDR1 and CDR2 are SNHLY and FYNNEI. The V gene end was trimmed by 6 bases and the J gene end by 4 bases; junction bases not matched to a gene: 6. For the CDR3, the DNA is TGTGCCAGCAGCGAGACAGGGCTTTATAATTCACCCCTCCACTTT. Translated: CASSETGLYNSPLHF.

The chain links TRBV19 to TRBJ2-1; either TRBD1 or TRBD2 may supply D (5 bases each). Germline V gene data show CDR1 as LNHDA and CDR2 as SQIVND (reference sequence). V was shortened by 4 bases and J by 0 bases, with 16 bases between the two germline ends. The CDR3 length is 17 residues. The CDR3 spells CASSTTGAYSSYNEQFF. In DNA, the CDR3 is TGTGCCAGTAGTACAACCGGGGCGTATAGCTCCTACAATGAGCAGTTCTTC.

The V call is TRBV30, the J call TRBJ1-2; the D is unclear. Trimming cost V 3 bases and J 7 bases, with 18 bases left between them. Looked up from germline, CDR1 is GTSNPN and CDR2 is SVGIG (reference sequence). CDR3 length equals 14 residues. Here the CDR3 reads CAWRAGQVWSGYTF. Here the CDR3 DNA reads TGTGCCTGGAGGGCGGGCCAGGTGTGGAGTGGCTACACCTTC.

This clone is medium-sized by share. The V gene is TRBV2, the J gene TRBJ1-5; D might be TRBD1 (5 bases). Germline-derived CDR1 and CDR2 are SNHLY and FYNNEI. The V and J ends lost 6 bases and 0 bases respectively, with 9 bases between them. This CDR3 contains 14 residues. CDR3: CASSRDFSNQPQHF. In DNA, the CDR3 is TGTGCCAGCAGCCGGGACTTTAGCAATCAGCCCCAGCATTTT.

This clone was observed a few times. The chain couples TRBV6-5 to TRBJ2-7; 10 bases fit TRBD2. With 0 bases clipped from V and 9 bases from J, the junction kept 11 bases outside the gene matches. The CDR3 spans 16 residues. The V gene's germline CDR1 is MNHEY and CDR2 SVGAGI. CDR3 nucleotides: TGTGCCAGCAGTTACTCGAACTCACTAGCGGGGACTCCGCAGTACTTC. Translating it yields CASSYSNSLAGTPQYF.

The V and J genes are TRBV20-1 and TRBJ1-2; no clear D gene. The CDR3 sequence is 11 residues long. Trimming cost V 3 bases and J 5 bases, with 7 bases left between them. Germline V lookup: CDR1 DFQATT, CDR2 SNEGSKA (reference sequence). In nucleotides, the CDR3 is TGCAGTGCTAGCGGAGTTTATGGCTACACCTTC. It encodes CSASGVYGYTF.

In this sample, this clone turned up many times. The rearrangement joins TRBV30 to TRBJ1-2; D remains unclear. Germline-derived CDR1 and CDR2 are GTSNPN and SVGIG (reference sequence). The CDR3 is 11 amino acids. The germline V and J ends were trimmed by 4 bases and 6 bases, with 9 bases remaining between them. CDR3 sequence (DNA): TGTGCCTGGAAAATGAACCATGGCTACACCTTC. Protein product: CAWKMNHGYTF.